The sequence of this T cell receptor beta chain was determined in a study of shared clonotypes between healthy human individuals. Looked up from germline, CDR1 is SGHTA and CDR2 is FQGNSA. Trimming stripped 3 bases from V and 7 bases from J, with 10 bases between. The CDR3 is 12 amino acids. Repertoires were generated with immunoSEQ multiplex PCR, while TCRdb's copy carries only in-frame clones and drops some. The sample lists approximately 640,000 clones, 60% to 80% occurring once. The sequence came from a young woman in good health. The chain links TRBV7-2 to TRBJ2-7; D not resolved. Sequencing input: memory CD4+ T cells sorted from blood. Subset described: CD45RA-negative fraction. CDR3 protein: CASSFLGREQYF. CDR3 DNA: TGTGCCAGCAGCTTCCTAGGAAGGGAGCAGTACTTC.